The 5 T cell receptor beta chains below were found in one sample sequenced in a study of blood T cell repertoires in COVID-19. The data were produced by immunoSEQ multiplex PCR, yet TCRdb's version contains in-frame clones alone and is incomplete. Of about 26,000 clones in the sample, approximately 81% were seen once. Sample: peripheral blood. The receptors were sampled from a human donor in a cohort sampled during active COVID-19.

The V and J genes are TRBV6-5 and TRBJ2-7; the match to TRBD2 covers 8 bases. The CDR3 is 13 residues long. V was clipped by 6 bases and J by 4 bases; unmatched bases: 5. CDR1 is MNHEY, CDR2 SVGAGI, per germline. The CDR3 sequence: CASREGLGYEQYF. DNA of the CDR3: TGTGCCAGCAGGGAGGGACTAGGTTACGAGCAGTACTTC.

The chain carries TRBV28 and TRBJ2-1, with TRBD2 matching 14 bases. V gave up 6 bases and J gave up 6 bases; unmatched junction bases: 4. Germline V CDR1 and CDR2: MDHEN, SYDVKM. The CDR3 spans 15 residues. CDR3 DNA sequence: TGTGCCAGCAGACTGGGACTAGCGGGAGTCAATGAGCAGTTCTTC. It yields the protein CASRLGLAGVNEQFF.

This clone has a single count. The gene calls are TRBV3-1 (or the pseudogene TRBV3-2) and TRBJ2-7; D gene unclear. The germline gives CDR1 LGHDT, CDR2 YNNKEL (reference sequence). Trimming stripped 2 bases from V and 3 bases from J, with 5 bases between. The CDR3 length is 12 residues. CDR3 coding DNA: TGTGCCAGCAGCCAACAGAACTACGAGCAGTACTTC. This gives the protein CASSQQNYEQYF.

The chain is built from TRBV19 and TRBJ2-2; D perhaps matches TRBD1 (5 bases). Deletions cut 3 bases from V and 4 bases from J, with 18 bases between. This CDR3 region has 17 residues. CDR1 LNHDA and CDR2 SQIVND come from the germline V gene (reference sequence). In DNA form, the CDR3 reads TGTGCCAGTAGTATTTTAGGGGTAGGGTCGACCACCGGGGAGCTGTTTTTT. Its protein is CASSILGVGSTTGELFF. Complete variable domain (other parts from reference TRBV19 and TRBJ2-2): DGGITQSPKYLFRKEGQNVTLSCEQNLNHDAMYWYRQDPGQGLRLIYYSQIVNDFQKGDIAEGYSVSREKKESFPLTVTSAQKNPTAFYLCASSILGVGSTTGELFFGEGSRLTVL.

The rearrangement links TRBV3-1 (or the pseudogene TRBV3-2) to TRBJ2-3; D perhaps matches TRBD2 (7 bases). CDR3 length: 15 amino acids. Trimming took off 4 bases at V and 1 base at J, with 12 bases between the two ends. Germline-derived CDR1 and CDR2 are LGHDT and YNNKEL (reference sequence). The CDR3 region has the DNA TGTGCCAGCAGCCGCGGGGGCACTGGCACAGATACGCAGTATTTT. Its translation is CASSRGGTGTDTQYF.